Shown below are 25 T cell receptor beta chains from a single sample sequenced in a study of T cells after posttransplantation cyclophosphamide. Treatment was busulfan-fludarabine conditioning, a marrow graft, and cyclophosphamide on days +3 and +4. Clones were read by immunoSEQ multiplex PCR, and TCRdb kept only the in-frame ones, dropping some. The table has roughly 20,000 clones, around 70% seen once. The specimen comprised PBMCs, sampled after an allogeneic stem cell transplant with post-transplant cyclophosphamide. The source of these receptors is a male patient in his 30s who received an allogeneic stem cell transplant from a related donor, was CMV-positive, and had acute GVHD only. Some T cells could come from the graft donor.

This clone was counted only a few times. The chain joins TRBV11-1 to TRBJ1-4; D remains ambiguous. This CDR3 has 18 residues. Germline V CDR1 and CDR2: SGHAT, FQDESV (reference sequence). The V end lost 5 bases, the J end lost 0 bases, and 19 bases lay between the germline ends. The DNA of the CDR3 is TGTGCCAGCAGCCGCGGGCAGATTAGTGCTGCAACTAATGAAAAACTGTTTTTT. Translating it yields CASSRGQISAATNEKLFF. Looking up the rest from reference TRBV11-1 and TRBJ1-4 gives the full variable domain: EAEVAQSPRYKITEKSQAVAFWCDPISGHATLYWYRQILGQGPELLVQFQDESVVDDSQLPKDRFSAERLKGVDSTLKIQPAELGDSAMYLCASSRGQISAATNEKLFFGSGTQLSVL.

The chain links TRBV11-2 to TRBJ2-7, with 8 nucleotides matching TRBD1. The CDR3 spans 14 residues. With 5 bases clipped from V and 2 bases from J, the junction kept 5 bases outside the gene matches. Germline lookup yields CDR1 SGHAT and CDR2 FQNNGV. CDR3 sequence (DNA): TGTGCCAGCAGCCACGACAGGGGTCCCTACGAGCAGTACTTC. Encoded protein: CASSHDRGPYEQYF. Combining the CDR3 with reference TRBV11-2 and TRBJ2-7 gives the whole variable domain EAGVAQSPRYKIIEKRQSVAFWCNPISGHATLYWYQQILGQGPKLLIQFQNNGVVDDSQLPKDRFSAERLKGVDSTLKIQPAKLEDSAVYLCASSHDRGPYEQYFGPGTRLTVT.

This sequence joins TRBV28 and TRBJ1-2; perhaps TRBD1 as D (6 bases). Germline-derived CDR1 and CDR2 are MDHEN and SYDVKM. Trimming shortened V by 5 bases and J by 3 bases, and 13 bases separated the two germline ends. This CDR3 contains 14 residues. Here the CDR3 DNA reads TGTGCCAGCAGTATAACAGGGAGACACTATGGCTACACCTTC. Amino acid sequence: CASSITGRHYGYTF.

The genes are TRBV29-1 and TRBJ2-4; TRBD2 aligns across 7 bases. The CDR3 runs to 13 residues. J lost 8 bases, V lost 5 bases, and 9 bases had no gene match. Germline lookup yields CDR1 SQVTM and CDR2 ANQGSEA. CDR3 coding DNA: TGCAGCGTTCTGGAGGGAGGGTTGGACATTCAGTACTTC. Residues: CSVLEGGLDIQYF. Combining the CDR3 with reference TRBV29-1 and TRBJ2-4 gives the whole variable domain SAVISQKPSRDICQRGTSLTIQCQVDSQVTMMFWYRQQPGQSLTLIATANQGSEATYESGFVIDKFPISRPNLTFSTLTVSNMSPEDSSIYLCSVLEGGLDIQYFGAGTRLSVL.

The chain joins TRBV29-1 to TRBJ1-2, with D maybe TRBD1 (5 bases). Between the trimmed V and J ends, which lost 6 bases and 5 bases, there was a span of 16 bases. CDR1 is SQVTM and CDR2 is ANQGSEA in the germline V gene. This CDR3 has 13 amino acids. Here the CDR3 reads CSVLPGGDYGYTF. CDR3 nucleotide sequence: TGCAGCGTCCTTCCCGGGGGTGATTATGGCTACACCTTC.

V gene TRBV7-2 combines with J gene TRBJ1-5; 8 positions agree with TRBD1. V trimming: 1 base; J trimming: 7 bases; junction bases outside the gene matches: 9. This CDR3 region has 16 residues. Germline lookup yields CDR1 SGHTA and CDR2 FQGNSA. The CDR3 spells CASSLGSRTGSQPQHF. The CDR3 bases are TGTGCCAGCAGCTTAGGGTCTCGGACAGGGTCACAGCCCCAGCATTTT.

V gene TRBV7-2 combines with J gene TRBJ1-2; 7 bases fit TRBD1. This CDR3 comprises 15 residues. Germline V lookup: CDR1 SGHTA, CDR2 FQGNSA. V gave up 5 bases and J gave up 3 bases; unmatched junction bases: 9. This chain's CDR3 is CASSASYRGDYGYTF. DNA for the CDR3: TGTGCCAGCAGCGCCTCGTACAGGGGAGACTATGGCTACACCTTC.

V and J are TRBV7-6 and TRBJ2-5; possible D gene TRBD1, 6 bases. This CDR3 comprises 14 residues. V was cut by 5 bases and J by 2 bases, with 12 bases left in between. Germline V gene lookup returns CDR1 SGHVS and CDR2 FNYEAQ. Written as DNA, the CDR3 is TGTGCCAGCAGCCCAGGGGTGGGACAAGAGACCCAGTACTTC. This encodes CASSPGVGQETQYF.

The chain recombines TRBV2 with TRBJ2-7, with D uncertain. Germline V gene sequence: CDR1 SNHLY, CDR2 FYNNEI. This CDR3 has 12 amino acids. V was pared by 6 bases and J by 3 bases, with 9 bases between. CDR3 region: CASRERSYEQYF. As DNA, the CDR3 is TGTGCCAGCAGAGAACGGAGCTACGAGCAGTACTTC.

V is TRBV7-9 and J is TRBJ1-4; D is unclear. CDR3 length equals 15 residues. The germline V and J ends were trimmed by 5 bases and 3 bases, with 13 bases remaining between them. Germline assignment: CDR1 SEHNR and CDR2 FQNEAQ (reference sequence). DNA for the CDR3: TGTGCCAGCAGCCATGGCGAGGGTTCTAATGAAAAACTGTTTTTT. This translates into CASSHGEGSNEKLFF.

V and J are TRBV7-6 and TRBJ2-5, with 7 nucleotides matching TRBD1. Germline-derived CDR1 and CDR2 are SGHVS and FNYEAQ. Trimming at V came to 8 bases and at J to 3 bases, leaving 0 bases not matched to a gene. The CDR3 has 11 amino acids. The DNA for the CDR3 is TGTGCCAGCGGGACAGAAGAGACCCAGTACTTC. Protein product: CASGTEETQYF.

This clone was seen a handful of times. CDR3 loop: CASNQGLGQPQHF. CDR3 nucleotides: TGTGCCAGCAATCAGGGTCTCGGTCAGCCCCAGCATTTT. The chain has TRBV6-5 and TRBJ1-5; possible D gene TRBD1, 5 bases. V was shortened by 7 bases and J by 6 bases, with 13 bases between the two germline ends. Germline V gives CDR1 MNHEY, CDR2 SVGAGI. There are 13 residues in the CDR3.

The chain carries TRBV18 and TRBJ1-1; D unclear. This CDR3 has 15 amino acids. The V and J ends lost 0 bases and 2 bases respectively, with 10 bases between them. Germline CDR1 reads KGHSH; CDR2 reads LQKENI. CDR3 nucleotides: TGTGCCAGCTCACCACCTCGGGTCGCCAACACTGAAGCTTTCTTT. Its protein is CASSPPRVANTEAFF.

The chain employs TRBV7-2 and TRBJ2-5; maybe TRBD1 (6 bases). V lost 2 bases to trimming and J lost 4 bases, with 11 bases between them. The CDR3 totals 14 residues. CDR1 is SGHTA, CDR2 FQGNSA, per germline. CDR3 coding DNA: TGTGCCAGCAGCTTATCAGGGGTGGTAGAGACCCAGTACTTC. Its translation: CASSLSGVVETQYF.

The CDR3 DNA reads as TGTGCCAGTCGGGGGACGAATAGGGGCGGCAATCAGCCCCAGCATTTT. Translated, it gives CASRGTNRGGNQPQHF. J is TRBJ1-5 and V is TRBV19, with D tentatively TRBD1 (5 bases). V was cut by 8 bases and J by 2 bases, with 19 bases left in between. CDR3 length: 16 amino acids. Per the germline V gene, CDR1 is LNHDA and CDR2 is SQIVND (reference sequence).

V gene TRBV7-9 combines with J gene TRBJ1-1; 11 bases match TRBD1. This CDR3 comprises 14 residues. Germline lookup yields CDR1 SEHNR and CDR2 FQNEAQ (reference sequence). Trimming took 1 base from V and 10 from J; bases not matched to a gene: 5. In DNA form, the CDR3 reads TGTGCCAGCAGCTTAGAGGACAGGGGGCGGCCAGCTTTCTTT. Protein sequence: CASSLEDRGRPAFF.

V is TRBV4-3 and J is TRBJ2-3; 13 positions agree with TRBD2. Trimming cost V 1 base and J 6 bases; bases outside gene matches: 13. Germline values: CDR1 LGHNA, CDR2 YSLEER. The CDR3 loop spans 19 amino acids. The CDR3 reads CASSQGDYVLAGGQDTQYF. The CDR3 nucleotides read TGCGCCAGCAGCCAAGGGGATTACGTACTAGCGGGGGGGCAGGATACGCAGTATTTT.

This clone has only one observation. The chain is built from TRBV5-6 and TRBJ2-2; 8 nucleotides agree with TRBD1. The junction had 16 bases not matched to a gene; V was cut back by 4 bases and J by 5 bases. Germline V gives CDR1 SGHDT, CDR2 YYEEEE. CDR3 size: 18 residues. CDR3 sequence reads: CASSPSYLDREVTGELFF. CDR3 sequence (DNA): TGTGCCAGCAGCCCTTCCTACCTGGACAGGGAAGTTACCGGGGAGCTGTTTTTT.

The chain is built from TRBV2 and TRBJ1-2; 8 nucleotides align to TRBD1. Germline CDR1 is SNHLY and CDR2 is FYNNEI. The CDR3 sequence is 15 residues long. Trimming removed 3 bases from V and 0 bases from J; junction bases left unmatched: 3. Written as DNA, the CDR3 is TGTGCCAGCAGTGAGGGACAGGTTACTAACTATGGCTACACCTTC. Its translation is CASSEGQVTNYGYTF.

The V call is TRBV6-5, the J call TRBJ2-3; a weak D match, TRBD1 (6 bases). Looked up from germline, CDR1 is MNHEY and CDR2 is SVGAGI. The CDR3 runs to 15 residues. V gave up 8 bases and J gave up 0 bases, with 15 bases separating them. CDR3 DNA: TGTGCCAGCCAGCGGCAGGGGCACAGCACAGATACGCAGTATTTT. This gives the protein CASQRQGHSTDTQYF.

V and J are TRBV4-3 and TRBJ2-2; D remains unclear. The germline gives CDR1 LGHNA, CDR2 YSLEER. CDR3 length equals 15 residues. Between the trimmed V and J ends, which lost 1 base and 2 bases, there was a span of 8 bases. The CDR3 loop reads CASSQVRGNTGELFF. CDR3 bases: TGCGCCAGCAGCCAAGTACGCGGAAACACCGGGGAGCTGTTTTTT.

The chain is built from TRBV9 and TRBJ2-2; TRBD2 might be the D (7 bases). The V end lost 4 bases, the J end lost 4 bases, and 17 bases lay between the germline ends. This CDR3 contains 16 residues. Germline-derived CDR1 and CDR2 are SGDLS and YYNGEE. The CDR3 sequence: CASSPRGGGGTGELFF. DNA of the CDR3: TGTGCCAGCAGCCCCAGAGGGGGGGGCGGCACCGGGGAGCTGTTTTTT.

The rearrangement uses TRBV4-1 and TRBJ1-4; TRBD1 matches at 7 bases. J was trimmed by 5 bases and V by 2 bases; bases with no gene match: 5. CDR1 and CDR2 from the germline V gene are MGHRA and YSYEKL. The CDR3 runs 15 residues. CDR3 loop: CASSQITGVNEKLFF. The CDR3 DNA follows: TGCGCCAGCAGCCAAATCACAGGGGTGAATGAAAAACTGTTTTTT.

CDR3 sequence: CASSWDRETEAFF. The CDR3 coding sequence is TGCGCCAGCAGCTGGGACAGGGAGACTGAAGCTTTCTTT. The J gene is TRBJ1-1, the V gene TRBV5-1, with TRBD1 matching over 9 bases. The CDR3 totals 13 residues. The trim removed 3 bases at V and 5 bases at J, leaving 2 bases unmatched. Germline lookup yields CDR1 SGHRS and CDR2 YFSETQ.

The chain combines TRBV5-4 with TRBJ1-2, with D hard to call. The germline CDR1 and CDR2 sequences are SGHNT and YYREEE (reference sequence). The CDR3 totals 13 residues. Trimming took off 4 bases at V and 4 bases at J, with 11 bases between the two ends. CDR3: CASSRIASYGYTF. The CDR3 DNA follows: TGTGCCAGCAGCCGAATAGCCAGCTATGGCTACACCTTC.